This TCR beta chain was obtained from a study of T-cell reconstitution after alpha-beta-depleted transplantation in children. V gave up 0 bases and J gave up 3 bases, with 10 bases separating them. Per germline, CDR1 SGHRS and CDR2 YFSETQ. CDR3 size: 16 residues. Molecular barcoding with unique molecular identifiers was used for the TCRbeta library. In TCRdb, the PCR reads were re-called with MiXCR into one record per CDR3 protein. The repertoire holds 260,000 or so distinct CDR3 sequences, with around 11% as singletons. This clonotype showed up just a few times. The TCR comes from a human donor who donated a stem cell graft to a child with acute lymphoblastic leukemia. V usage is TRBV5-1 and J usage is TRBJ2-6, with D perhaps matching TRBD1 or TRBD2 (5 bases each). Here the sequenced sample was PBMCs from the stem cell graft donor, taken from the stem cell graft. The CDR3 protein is CASSLAGPIGANVLTF. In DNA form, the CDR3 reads TGCGCCAGCAGCTTGGCGGGGCCGATTGGGGCCAACGTCCTGACTTTC.